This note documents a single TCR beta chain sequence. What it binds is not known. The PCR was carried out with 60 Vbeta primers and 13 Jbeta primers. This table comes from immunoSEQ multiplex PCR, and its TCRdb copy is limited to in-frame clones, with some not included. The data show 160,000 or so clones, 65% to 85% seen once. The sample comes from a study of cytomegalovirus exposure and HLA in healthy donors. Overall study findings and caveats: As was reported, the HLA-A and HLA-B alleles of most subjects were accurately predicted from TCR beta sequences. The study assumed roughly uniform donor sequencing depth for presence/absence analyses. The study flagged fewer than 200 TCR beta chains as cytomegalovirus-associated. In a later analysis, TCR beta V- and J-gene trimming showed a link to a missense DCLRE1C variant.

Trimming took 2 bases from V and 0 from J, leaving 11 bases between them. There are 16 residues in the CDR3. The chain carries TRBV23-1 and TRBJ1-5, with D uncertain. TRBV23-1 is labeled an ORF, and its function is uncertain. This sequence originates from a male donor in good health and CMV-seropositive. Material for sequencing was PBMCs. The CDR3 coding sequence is TGCGCCAGCAGTCAACCCCTCGGGTATAGCAATCAGCCCCAGCATTTT. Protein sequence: CASSQPLGYSNQPQHF.